These T cell receptor beta chains were read from a single sample in a study of cytomegalovirus exposure and HLA in healthy donors. Method: immunoSEQ multiplex PCR; TCRdb's copy keeps in-frame clones and lacks some. The data contain 65,000 or so clones, around 92% of them singletons. The specimen sequenced was PBMCs. These receptors all stem from a woman under 30 in good health and CMV-seronegative. Both conserved end residues are part of each CDR3. The order of the fields is D gene, V gene, J gene, clone size, CDR3 DNA, CDR3 protein. A D gene is named only where the DNA matches it firmly. Clone size, where shown, is once, few, many, or a class for clones that have expanded.

.,TRBV4-1,TRBJ1-5,.,TGCGCCAGCAGCCTTCGAGACGCGGCACTTTGGAGCAATCAGCCCCAGCATTTT,CASSLRDAALWSNQPQHF
TRBD2,TRBV4-2,TRBJ2-2,once,TGTGCCAGCAGCCGGGGACTAGCGGGAGGGCCGGGCACCGGGGAGCTGTTTTTT,CASSRGLAGGPGTGELFF
TRBD1,TRBV11-3,TRBJ1-2,.,TGTGCCAGCAGCTTAGATGGACAGGGGACTAACTATGGCTACACCTTC,CASSLDGQGTNYGYTF
TRBD1,TRBV5-4,TRBJ2-7,.,TGTGCCAGCAGTTTCCCCGGGACAGGGACCTACGAGCAGTACTTC,CASSFPGTGTYEQYF
TRBD2,TRBV5-6,TRBJ2-1,.,TGTGCCAGCAGCCCAATACTAGCGGGGGGAAACAATGAGCAGTTCTTC,CASSPILAGGNNEQFF
.,TRBV5-4,TRBJ2-7,.,TGTGCCAGCAGTGTAAGGGGTTCCTACGAGCAGTACTTC,CASSVRGSYEQYF
TRBD1,TRBV7-9,TRBJ1-2,.,TGTGCCAGCAGCTTGGAGACAGGGTCGGCTGGCTACACCTTC,CASSLETGSAGYTF
.,TRBV7-8,TRBJ1-1,few,TGTGCCAGCAGCTTAGCAGAGAAGAACACTGAAGCTTTCTTT,CASSLAEKNTEAFF
TRBD1,TRBV2,TRBJ1-1,.,TGTGCCATCTACAACAGGGGCTTCCCCTCTATCACTGAAGCTTTCTTT,CAIYNRGFPSITEAFF
.,TRBV27,TRBJ2-7,.,TGTGCCAGCAGTCCCCCCCCAGGAGGACCCTACGAGCAGTACTTC,CASSPPPGGPYEQYF
TRBD2,TRBV7-2,TRBJ2-7,.,TGTGCCAGCAGCCCCCATGCTATAGCGGGAGGAAGCTCCTACGAGCAGTACTTC,CASSPHAIAGGSSYEQYF
.,TRBV28,TRBJ2-3,.,TGTGCCAGCAACCCGCTCTCGGGGGATAGCACAGATACGCAGTATTTT,CASNPLSGDSTDTQYF
TRBD1,TRBV4-1,TRBJ2-1,.,TGCGCCAGCAGCCGGGGACAGGGGTCCAATGAGCAGTTCTTC,CASSRGQGSNEQFF
TRBD1,TRBV11-2,TRBJ1-1,.,TGTGCCAGCAGCTTACGACAGGGCAACACTGAAGCTTTCTTT,CASSLRQGNTEAFF
.,TRBV29-1,TRBJ2-5,.,TGCAGCTCCTGCGCTAGCGCGGAAGAGACCCAGTACTTC,CSSCASAEETQYF
.,TRBV7-7,TRBJ2-5,.,TGTGCTAGCAGCAGTCGGCGGGGAACGCAAGAGACCCAGTACTTC,CASSSRRGTQETQYF
.,TRBV28,TRBJ1-4,.,TGTGCCAGCAGTGCTAGAGGCAGGGGAAAGCTGTTTTTT,CASSARGRGKLFF
TRBD1,TRBV4-1,TRBJ1-2,.,TGCGCCAGCAGCCAAACCGGGACAGGAGGCTACACCTTC,CASSQTGTGGYTF
TRBD1,TRBV13,TRBJ2-7,.,TGTGCCAGCAGCCCGGGACAGGGCTACGAGCAGTACTTC,CASSPGQGYEQYF
.,TRBV19,TRBJ2-1,once,TGTGCCAGTAGTATGTCGGGGTCGGAGCAGTTCTTC,CASSMSGSEQFF
.,TRBV28,TRBJ2-1,.,TGTGCCAGCAGTTTACTGGCGGGGATCCCTAGCTCCTACAATGAGCAGTTCTTC,CASSLLAGIPSSYNEQFF
.,TRBV11-2,TRBJ1-1,.,TGTGCCAGCAGCTTAGACTCCTTTCAGACAGTAGCTTTCTTT,CASSLDSFQTVAFF
TRBD1,TRBV18,TRBJ1-3,.,TGTGCCAGCTCACCGCTACAGGGGACCTCTGGAAACACCATATATTTT,CASSPLQGTSGNTIYF
TRBD1,TRBV5-1,TRBJ2-5,.,TGCGCCAGCAGCAAGGTGGGCCTGGGACAGGGGTTCGAGACCCAGTACTTC,CASSKVGLGQGFETQYF
.,TRBV25-1,TRBJ2-3,.,TGTGCCAGCAGTGAATGGGCGGGACCAGATACGCAGTATTTT,CASSEWAGPDTQYF
TRBD1,TRBV2,TRBJ1-1,.,TGTGCCAGCAGTGAAGACAGGGGGAACACTGAAGCTTTCTTT,CASSEDRGNTEAFF
.,TRBV21-1,TRBJ2-7,.,TGTGCCAGCAGCAAAAGTGGGGACAGGGTGGACGAGCAGTACTTC,CASSKSGDRVDEQYF
.,TRBV15,TRBJ1-1,.,TGTGCCACCAGCAGACGCGTCGGGGGGAACACTGAAGCTTTCTTT,CATSRRVGGNTEAFF
.,TRBV27,TRBJ1-5,.,TGTGCCAGCAGTTTCCCGGGTCAGCCCCAGCATTTT,CASSFPGQPQHF
TRBD2,TRBV6-1,TRBJ2-7,.,TGTGCCAGCAGTGAAATGGCGGGAGAGCGCTACGAGCAGTACTTC,CASSEMAGERYEQYF
.,TRBV14,TRBJ1-2,.,TGTGCCAGCAGCGGAGTGGCTAACTATGGCTACACCTTC,CASSGVANYGYTF
.,TRBV5-4,TRBJ2-3,.,TGTGCCAGCAGCTTGGATTGGGTGGGGGGTAGTTTAGCGCCCACAGATACGCAGTATTTT,CASSLDWVGGSLAPTDTQYF
.,TRBV19,TRBJ1-1,.,TGTGCCAGTAGTACTCAAAGGGGGACTGAAGCTTTCTTT,CASSTQRGTEAFF
.,TRBV2,TRBJ2-6,.,TGTGCCAGCAGTGGGAGGGGGGCCAACGTCCTGACTTTC,CASSGRGANVLTF
.,TRBV2,TRBJ2-6,.,TGTGCCAGCAGTGACATCTCTGGGGCCAACGTCCTGACTTTC,CASSDISGANVLTF
.,TRBV12-2,TRBJ2-7,.,TGTGCAAGTCGCTTTCACACGGGAGGTCGCTCCTACGAGCAGTACTTC,CASRFHTGGRSYEQYF
TRBD1,TRBV6-1,TRBJ1-2,.,TGTGCCAGCAGTGAAGCCCGGACAGGCGGCTACACCTTC,CASSEARTGGYTF
.,TRBV5-1,TRBJ2-2,few,TGCGCCAGCAGCTTGGTTCCCGCCGCGGGTCGCACCGGGGAGCTGTTTTTT,CASSLVPAAGRTGELFF
.,TRBV5-6,TRBJ1-5,.,TGTGCCAGCAGCTTTGGGGGCCGAGGGAGCAATCAGCCCCAGCATTTT,CASSFGGRGSNQPQHF
.,TRBV6-6,TRBJ2-3,.,TGTGCCAGCAGTTACTCCCACGAGGCTAGCACAGATACGCAGTATTTT,CASSYSHEASTDTQYF
TRBD2,TRBV6-1,TRBJ2-3,.,TGTGCCAGCAGTGAACTAGCGGGGGGGTCCGATACGCAGTATTTT,CASSELAGGSDTQYF
TRBD2,TRBV30,TRBJ2-1,.,TGTGCCGGTCCCGGGACTAGCGGGAGGGCCCGCAATGAGCAGTTCTTC,CAGPGTSGRARNEQFF